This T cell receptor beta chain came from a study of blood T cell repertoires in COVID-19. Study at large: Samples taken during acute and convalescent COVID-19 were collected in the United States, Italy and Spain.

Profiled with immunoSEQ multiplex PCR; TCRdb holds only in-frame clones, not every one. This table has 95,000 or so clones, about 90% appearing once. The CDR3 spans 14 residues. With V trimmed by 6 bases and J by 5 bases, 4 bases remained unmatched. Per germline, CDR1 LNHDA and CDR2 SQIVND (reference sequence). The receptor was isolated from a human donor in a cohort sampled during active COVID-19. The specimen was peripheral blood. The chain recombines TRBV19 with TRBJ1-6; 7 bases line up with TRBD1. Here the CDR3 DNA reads TGTGCCAGTAGCCCCGGACAGGATAATTCACCCCTCCACTTT. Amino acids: CASSPGQDNSPLHF.